The rows below give T cell receptor beta chains drawn from one sample of a study of cytomegalovirus exposure and HLA in healthy donors. TCRdb's table, derived via immunoSEQ multiplex PCR, lists solely in-frame clones and lacks some. The sample has some 35,000 clones; approximately 70% are singletons. Sequencing used PBMCs. These TCRs come from a man younger than 40 in good health and CMV-seronegative. Each CDR3 is given with its conserved first and last residue. A D gene is named only where the DNA matches it firmly. Part of the rows lack a size; the others show once, few, many or a class for expanded clones.

J gene	V gene	D gene	CDR3 length	clone size	CDR3 DNA	CDR3 protein
TRBJ1-1	TRBV6-1	TRBD1	15	few	TGTGCCAGCAGTGCCCGAGGGACAGCGAACACTGAAGCTTTCTTT	CASSARGTANTEAFF
TRBJ1-2	TRBV29-1	-	12	-	TGCAGCGTTGCGCAGGGGCCCTATGGCTACACCTTC	CSVAQGPYGYTF
TRBJ2-5	TRBV18	-	14	-	TGTGCCAGCTCACCCAGACAGGAAGCGGAGACCCAGTACTTC	CASSPRQEAETQYF
TRBJ2-3	TRBV2	-	14	-	TGTGCCAGCAGCCAAGGACACCTCACAGATACGCAGTATTTT	CASSQGHLTDTQYF
TRBJ2-7	TRBV6-6	-	16	-	TGTGCCAGCAGTTACTCCCCCCGGTATTCCGTGTACGAGCAGTACTTC	CASSYSPRYSVYEQYF
TRBJ2-3	TRBV27	-	16	few	TGTGCCAGCAACACCCGCCGAGGTTCGAGCACAGATACGCAGTATTTT	CASNTRRGSSTDTQYF
TRBJ1-3	TRBV7-2	-	14	once	TGTGCCAGCAGCTTAGACGCAGCTGGAAACACCATATATTTT	CASSLDAAGNTIYF
TRBJ1-5	TRBV10-2	-	14	-	TGCGCCAGCAGCATCCTCGGAGGGAATCAGCCCCAGCATTTT	CASSILGGNQPQHF
TRBJ1-4	TRBV5-1	-	17	few	TGCGCCAGCAGCTTGGCTCAGGGGCGGACAACTAATGAAAAACTGTTTTTT	CASSLAQGRTTNEKLFF
TRBJ2-5	TRBV5-1	-	14	-	TGCGCCAGCAGCCGGGGGACTTTCCAAGAGACCCAGTACTTC	CASSRGTFQETQYF